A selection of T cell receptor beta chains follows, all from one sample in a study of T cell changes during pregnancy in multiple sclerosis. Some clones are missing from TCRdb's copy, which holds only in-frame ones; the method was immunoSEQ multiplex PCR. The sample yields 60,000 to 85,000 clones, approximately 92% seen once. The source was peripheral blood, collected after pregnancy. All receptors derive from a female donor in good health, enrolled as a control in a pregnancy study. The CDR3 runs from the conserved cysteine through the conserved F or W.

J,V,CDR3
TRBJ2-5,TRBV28,CASSPLGGTGTQYF
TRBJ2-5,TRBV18,CASSPRDRGYQETQYF
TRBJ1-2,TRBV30,CAWSGVGASGYTF
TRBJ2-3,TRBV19,CASSETPGQGADTQYF
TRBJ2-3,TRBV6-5,CASRRDGGTTDTQYF
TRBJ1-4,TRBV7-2,CATGGATNEKLFF
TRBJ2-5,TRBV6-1,CASSGGTGWRETQYF
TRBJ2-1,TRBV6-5,CASSPLPGALEQFF
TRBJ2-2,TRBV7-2,CASSLVAGGPSNTGELFF
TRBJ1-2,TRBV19,CASSIDRGLVVSGYTF
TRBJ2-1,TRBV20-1,CSAAPRNEQFF
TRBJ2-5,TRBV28,CASTLGGGASETQYF
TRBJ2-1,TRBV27,CASSLGGGAWNEQFF
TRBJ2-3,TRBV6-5,CASGSGGPSTDTQYF
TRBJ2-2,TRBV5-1,CASSLDRGNTGELFF
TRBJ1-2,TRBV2,CASYSYGTGGVGVDGYTF
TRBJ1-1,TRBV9,CASSVQDREGTEAFF
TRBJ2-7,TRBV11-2,CASSPTGGRDVHYEQYF
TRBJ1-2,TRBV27,CASSSREADYGYTF
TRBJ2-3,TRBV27,CASSPHPSADTQYF
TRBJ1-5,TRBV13,CASSKYKTGWFCNQPQHF
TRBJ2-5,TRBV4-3,CASSQDLAAKETQYF
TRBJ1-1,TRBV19,CASRTTAMNTEAFF
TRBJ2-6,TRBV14,CASSRFDSPSGANVLTF
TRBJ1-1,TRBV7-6,CASSLEGMNTEAFF
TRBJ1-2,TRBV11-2,CASSFPGEGGNYGYTF
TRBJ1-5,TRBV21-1,CAIPGTDYSKPQHF
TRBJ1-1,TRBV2,CASRAYTEAFF
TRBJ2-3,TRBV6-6,CASSYSTLAGGAQYF
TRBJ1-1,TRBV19,CASSIRQGYTEAFF
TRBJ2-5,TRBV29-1,CSVEDHVGRQTQYF
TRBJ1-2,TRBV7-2,CASSLGAGSYGYTF
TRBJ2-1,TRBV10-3,CAIRGQGLGDSEQFF
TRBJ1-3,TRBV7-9,CASSLALVDNRAGNTIYF
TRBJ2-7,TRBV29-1,CSARTDSYEQYF
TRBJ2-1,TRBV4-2,CASSQDRSGGSYNEQFF
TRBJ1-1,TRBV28,CASSPDMVPEAFF
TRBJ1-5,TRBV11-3,CASSLGAGANQPQHF
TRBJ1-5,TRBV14,CASSHPTAGSNQPQHF
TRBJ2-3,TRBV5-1,CASSLGQSTDTQYF
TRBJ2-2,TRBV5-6,CASSPGGGRNGELFF
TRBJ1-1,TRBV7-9,CASSLARQGLTEAFF
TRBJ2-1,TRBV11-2,CASGGLAASYNEQFF
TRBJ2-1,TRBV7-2,CASSVTSGSYNEQFF
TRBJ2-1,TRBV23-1,CASSQSLDRARPEFF
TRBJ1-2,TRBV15,CATSAQTDDGYTF
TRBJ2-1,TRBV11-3,CASSPGGSTDEQFF
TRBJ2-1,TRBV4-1,CASSQERLAGIYNEQFF
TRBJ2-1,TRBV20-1,CSASLYNEQFF
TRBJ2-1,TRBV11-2,CASSLGPGQAYNEQFF
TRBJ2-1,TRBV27,CASSITGNNEQFF
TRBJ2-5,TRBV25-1,CASSQQGARETQYF
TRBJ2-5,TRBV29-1,CSVSVGTGGGETQYF
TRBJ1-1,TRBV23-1,CASTEGGLGAFF
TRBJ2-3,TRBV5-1,CASSPGTGGTDTQYF
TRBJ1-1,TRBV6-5,CASSRSTGELGMTFF
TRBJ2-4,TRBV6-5,CASSPRDRGKNIQYF
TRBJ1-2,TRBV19,CASSNTQVLNTF
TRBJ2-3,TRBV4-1,CASSLRGGSLGTDTQYF